The clone carrying this TCR beta chain showed up just a few times. This sample is part of a study of T-cell reconstitution after alpha-beta-depleted transplantation in children. The CDR3 is 15 amino acids. Germline CDR1 reads GTSNPN; CDR2 reads SVGIG (reference sequence). The V end lost 7 bases, the J end lost 1 base, and 19 bases lay between the germline ends. Unique molecular identifiers were used in preparing the TCRbeta library. TCRdb passed the PCR reads through MiXCR, listing each CDR3 protein once. The sample includes around 480,000 distinct CDR3 sequences, approximately 29% of them seen just once.

Material: PBMCs from the stem cell graft donor, obtained from the stem cell graft. The J gene is TRBJ1-2, the V gene TRBV30, with D uncertain. This TCR was recovered from a human donor who donated a stem cell graft to a child with aplastic anemia. DNA of the CDR3: TGTGCCTCCACCTTGTTGCACAGTAGTAACTATGGCTACACCTTC. As protein: CASTLLHSSNYGYTF.